These 19 T cell receptor beta chains were all obtained from the same sample, sequenced in a study of shared clonotypes between healthy human individuals. CD45RO-negative cells were positively selected for CCR7, leaving out terminally differentiated effector memory CD45RA+ cells. Here immunoSEQ multiplex PCR was the method, and the copy in TCRdb shows in-frame clones only, minus some. The sample has some 2 million clones; about 95% are singletons. Sequences were obtained from naive CD8+ T cells sorted from blood. These receptors originate from a man in his late teens or twenties in good health.

J is TRBJ2-7 and V is TRBV27; 9 positions match TRBD1. Germline CDR1 MNHEY, CDR2 SMNVEV (reference sequence). The V gene end was trimmed by 5 bases and the J gene end by 7 bases; junction bases not matched to a gene: 9. The CDR3 contains 14 residues. The CDR3 region has the DNA TGTGCCAGCAGTCCGGGGACAGGGTACGGAGAGCAGTACTTC. Encoded protein: CASSPGTGYGEQYF.

V and J are TRBV6-6 and TRBJ2-1, with a possible D match to TRBD1 (5 bases). With 2 bases removed from V and 8 bases from J, the gap between germline ends came to 16 bases. The CDR3 spans 15 residues. In germline, CDR1 is MNHNY, CDR2 SVGAGI (reference sequence). DNA for the CDR3: TGTGCCAGCAGTTACAGGAACAGGTGGTTAGATGAGCAGTTCTTC. It codes for CASSYRNRWLDEQFF.

This clone was seen once. The chain combines TRBV19 with TRBJ2-7; D may correspond to TRBD1 or TRBD2 (5 bases each). The CDR3 runs 14 residues. V shed 6 bases and J shed 0 bases, with 12 bases lying between them. Per germline, CDR1 LNHDA and CDR2 SQIVND (reference sequence). The CDR3 DNA follows: TGTGCCAGTAGACCCGGGACGTACTCCTACGAGCAGTACTTC. Translated, it gives CASRPGTYSYEQYF.

V and J are TRBV21-1 and TRBJ1-2; the table's D call, TRBD1, was not checked against the DNA. TRBV21-1 has pseudogene status. The CDR3 covers 16 residues. CDR3 sequence (DNA): TGTGCCAGCAGCAAACCACAGGGATTCGCGATCTATGGCTACACCTTC. It yields the protein CASSKPQGFAIYGYTF.

The J gene is TRBJ2-1, the V gene TRBV2; D tentatively reads TRBD1 or TRBD2 (6 bases each). This CDR3 region has 18 residues. Germline CDR1 reads SNHLY; CDR2 reads FYNNEI. V was trimmed by 5 bases and J by 5 bases, leaving 25 bases between them. The chain's CDR3 is CASSPQDLRWGANNEQFF. CDR3 DNA sequence: TGTGCCAGCAGTCCACAGGACCTCAGATGGGGGGCTAACAATGAGCAGTTCTTC.

The chain joins TRBV9 to TRBJ2-7; TRBD1 or TRBD2 may be the D gene (5 bases each). In germline, CDR1 is SGDLS, CDR2 YYNGEE. This CDR3 region has 15 residues. The V gene lost 0 bases and the J gene lost 2 bases, with 12 bases spanning the gap. The CDR3 reads CASSVGEGLTYEQYF. CDR3 coding DNA: TGTGCCAGCAGCGTAGGAGAGGGGTTGACCTACGAGCAGTACTTC.

This rearrangement joins TRBV7-2 to TRBJ2-7; D is ambiguous. The CDR3 has 14 residues. Germline loops: CDR1 SGHTA, CDR2 FQGNSA. The germline V and J ends were trimmed by 0 bases and 5 bases, with 11 bases remaining between them. CDR3 bases: TGTGCCAGCAGCTTAGCGCGGCTGGAAAACGAGCAGTACTTC. Protein product: CASSLARLENEQYF.

V and J are TRBV28 and TRBJ1-2, with D maybe TRBD1 (5 bases). V lost 3 bases to trimming and J lost 4 bases, with 18 bases between them. Germline lookup yields CDR1 MDHEN and CDR2 SYDVKM. This CDR3 has 16 residues. The CDR3 coding sequence is TGTGCCAGCAGTTTGGCCAGGGAAGACTCTAGCTATGGCTACACCTTC. Encoded protein: CASSLAREDSSYGYTF.

This clone was recorded once. V is TRBV5-1 and J is TRBJ1-4, with D uncertain. The V end was cut by 7 bases, the J end by 8 bases, with 15 bases between. The CDR3 has 13 amino acids. Germline CDR1 reads SGHRS; CDR2 reads YFSETQ. DNA of the CDR3: TGCGCCAGCGAAAGGGTCCCTGGAGAAAAACTGTTTTTT. Its translation: CASERVPGEKLFF. Supplemented by reference TRBV5-1 and TRBJ1-4, the full variable domain reads KAGVTQTPRYLIKTRGQQVTLSCSPISGHRSVSWYQQTPGQGLQFLFEYFSETQRNKGNFPGRFSGRQFSNSRSEMNVSTLELGDSALYLCASERVPGEKLFFGSGTQLSVL.

The gene calls are TRBV11-3 and TRBJ2-7; TRBD1 agrees at 9 bases. The CDR3 is 14 amino acids. Trimming at V came to 5 bases and at J to 3 bases, leaving 5 bases not matched to a gene. CDR1 and CDR2 from the germline V gene are SGHNT and YENEEA. This CDR3 is CASSPGQGNYEQYF. CDR3 nucleotides: TGTGCCAGCAGCCCTGGACAGGGGAACTACGAGCAGTACTTC.

The rearrangement joins TRBV28 to TRBJ2-5; 10 bases line up with TRBD2. The CDR3 spans 15 residues. Trimming removed 5 bases from V and 1 base from J; junction bases left unmatched: 4. Germline V gives CDR1 MDHEN, CDR2 SYDVKM. The CDR3 bases are TGTGCCAGCAGTCCTTGGACTAGCGGCCAAGAGACCCAGTACTTC. Protein sequence: CASSPWTSGQETQYF. Using reference TRBV28 and TRBJ2-5 for the parts outside the CDR3, the full variable domain is DVKVTQSSRYLVKRTGEKVFLECVQDMDHENMFWYRQDPGLGLRLIYFSYDVKMKEKGDIPEGYSVSREKKERFSLILESASTNQTSMYLCASSPWTSGQETQYFGPGTRLLVL.

The V gene is TRBV27, the J gene TRBJ2-1; TRBD2 matches at 8 bases. The CDR3 is 18 residues long. CDR1 and CDR2 (germline): MNHEY, SMNVEV (reference sequence). Trimming at V came to 2 bases and at J to 2 bases, leaving 11 bases not matched to a gene. The CDR3 loop reads CASSLAAGDSIAYNEQFF. The CDR3 coding sequence is TGTGCCAGCAGTTTAGCAGCGGGAGATAGCATAGCCTACAATGAGCAGTTCTTC.

This chain uses TRBV5-6 with TRBJ2-7, with D perhaps TRBD2 (6 bases). Per germline, CDR1 SGHDT and CDR2 YYEEEE. Trimming took 0 bases from V and 4 from J, leaving 8 bases between them. The CDR3 spans 13 residues. This CDR3 reads CASSLGLVYEQYF. In DNA, the CDR3 is TGTGCCAGCAGCTTGGGACTAGTATACGAGCAGTACTTC. Supplemented by reference TRBV5-6 and TRBJ2-7, the full variable domain reads DAGVTQSPTHLIKTRGQQVTLRCSPKSGHDTVSWYQQALGQGPQFIFQYYEEEERQRGNFPDRFSGHQFPNYSSELNVNALLLGDSALYLCASSLGLVYEQYFGPGTRLTVT.

With regard to this clone: This same CDR3 is encoded by further DNA sequences in the sample. The V and J genes are TRBV9 and TRBJ2-1; D is tentatively TRBD1 or TRBD2 (5 bases each). V gave up 0 bases and J gave up 9 bases, with 10 bases separating them. The CDR3 is made up of 13 amino acids. Per the germline V gene, CDR1 is SGDLS and CDR2 is YYNGEE. The CDR3 bases are TGTGCCAGCAGCGTAGTGTCTGGGGGTGAGCAGTTCTTC. Protein product: CASSVVSGGEQFF.

V and J are TRBV4-1 and TRBJ2-7, with TRBD2 matching over 13 bases. The CDR3 has 16 amino acids. CDR1 is MGHRA and CDR2 is YSYEKL in the germline V gene. V was pared by 4 bases and J by 7 bases, with 10 bases of the junction left unmatched. CDR3 in amino acids: CASSPIGTSGVWEQYF. Written as DNA, the CDR3 is TGCGCCAGCAGCCCTATCGGGACTAGCGGGGTTTGGGAGCAGTACTTC.

The chain combines TRBV19 with TRBJ1-6; maybe TRBD1 (6 bases). Trimming took off 3 bases at V and 7 bases at J, with 16 bases between the two ends. In germline, CDR1 is LNHDA, CDR2 SQIVND (reference sequence). This CDR3 is 16 amino acids long. The CDR3 loop is CASSIPPGEGNSPLHF. The CDR3 bases are TGTGCCAGTAGTATCCCGCCAGGGGAGGGGAATTCACCCCTCCACTTT.

This chain links TRBV27 with TRBJ2-7; TRBD1 might be the D (5 bases). Trimming removed 6 bases at V and 9 bases at J, with 18 bases between. The germline CDR1 and CDR2 sequences are MNHEY and SMNVEV (reference sequence). The CDR3 covers 13 residues. The CDR3 DNA reads TGTGCCAGCAGCCCTTTCGTAGGGGAAGGGCAGTACTTC. It encodes CASSPFVGEGQYF.

V and J are TRBV7-8 and TRBJ2-2; D is tentatively TRBD1 or TRBD2 (6 bases each). V lost 0 bases and J 1 base, leaving 18 bases between the germline ends. Germline lookup yields CDR1 SGHVS and CDR2 FQNEAQ. CDR3 length equals 19 residues. The CDR3 DNA follows: TGTGCCAGCAGCTTAGCGGTAGTAGGGGGGACGGTGAACACCGGGGAGCTGTTTTTT. It encodes CASSLAVVGGTVNTGELFF.

V is TRBV6-1 and J is TRBJ2-3; D unresolved. Germline CDR1 MNHNS, CDR2 SASEGT. V lost 2 bases, J lost 0 bases, and 6 bases lay in between. The CDR3 is 14 amino acids. This CDR3 reads CASSESVSTDTQYF. CDR3 sequence (DNA): TGTGCCAGCAGTGAATCCGTTAGCACAGATACGCAGTATTTT.